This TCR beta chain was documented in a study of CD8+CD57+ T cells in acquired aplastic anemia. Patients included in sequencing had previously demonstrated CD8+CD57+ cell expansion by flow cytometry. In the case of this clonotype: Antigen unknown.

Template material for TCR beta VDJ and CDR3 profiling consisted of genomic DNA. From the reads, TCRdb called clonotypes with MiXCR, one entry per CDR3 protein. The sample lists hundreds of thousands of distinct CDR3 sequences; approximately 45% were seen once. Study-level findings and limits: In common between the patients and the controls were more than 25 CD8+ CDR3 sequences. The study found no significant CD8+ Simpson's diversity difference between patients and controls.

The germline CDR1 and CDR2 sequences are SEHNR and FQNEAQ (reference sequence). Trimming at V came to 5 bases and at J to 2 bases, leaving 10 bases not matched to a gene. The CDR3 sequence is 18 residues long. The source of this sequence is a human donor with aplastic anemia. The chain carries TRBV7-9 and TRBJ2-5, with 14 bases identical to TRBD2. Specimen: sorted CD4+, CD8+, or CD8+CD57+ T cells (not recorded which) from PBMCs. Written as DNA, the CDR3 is TGTGCCAGCAGCCATGAGTCGGGACTAGCGGGAGAACAAGAGACCCAGTACTTC. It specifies CASSHESGLAGEQETQYF.